What follows are 32 T cell receptor beta chains derived from one specimen sequenced in a study of a mutant IDH1 vaccine in newly diagnosed glioma. Time point described: week 35, safety follow-up. All doses held 300 ug of mutant IDH1 20-mer peptide, with topical imiquimod. This table comes from immunoSEQ multiplex PCR, and its TCRdb copy is limited to in-frame clones, with some not included. The sample lists around 70,000 clones, roughly 84% seen once, with approximately 12% in the top ten. No antigen has been assigned to these receptors. The specimen comprised PBMCs, sampled from a glioma patient whose treatment included an IDH1 peptide vaccine. These receptors were obtained from a man aged 18 to 35 with glioma.

This clone has just one count. V and J are TRBV4-2 and TRBJ2-1; D uncertain. CDR1 and CDR2 from the germline V gene are LGHNA and YNFKEQ. There are 14 residues in the CDR3. Trimming took 3 bases from V and 3 from J, leaving 9 bases between them. The CDR3 DNA is TGTGCCAGCAGCCACGAGAGATTCTACAATGAGCAGTTCTTC. Its protein is CASSHERFYNEQFF.

The chain is built from TRBV7-2 and TRBJ1-5, with D tentatively TRBD1 (5 bases). This CDR3 has 15 amino acids. Germline CDR1 is SGHTA and CDR2 is FQGNSA. Deletions cut 1 base from V and 4 bases from J, with 11 bases between. The CDR3 DNA is TGTGCCAGCAGCTTAGGGGGGACGGGGAATCAGCCCCAGCATTTT. Amino acids: CASSLGGTGNQPQHF.

The V and J genes are TRBV29-1 and TRBJ2-1, with D hard to call. Between the trimmed V and J ends, which lost 5 bases and 4 bases, there was a span of 18 bases. Per germline, CDR1 SQVTM and CDR2 ANQGSEA. CDR3 length: 15 amino acids. The CDR3 sequence is CSVLRALILYNEQFF. The DNA of the CDR3 is TGCAGCGTTCTCCGGGCCCTAATACTTTACAATGAGCAGTTCTTC.

Comment on this clone: This may arise from a read error, as a much more abundant clone is one base away. Other DNA sequences from this sample encode an identical CDR3 as well. V is TRBV4-1 and J is TRBJ1-2; the D is unclear. Trimming shortened V by 0 bases and J by 5 bases, and 13 bases separated the two germline ends. Germline V gene data show CDR1 as MGHRA and CDR2 as YSYEKL. This CDR3 is built from 15 residues. The DNA of the CDR3 is TGCGCCAGCAGCCAAGATAACGGTTTCAATTATGGCTACACCTTC. Translating it yields CASSQDNGFNYGYTF.

V is TRBV4-3 and J is TRBJ2-7; unclear D gene. CDR3 length: 16 residues. Germline lookup yields CDR1 LGHNA and CDR2 YSLEER. V lost 1 base, J lost 2 bases, and 15 bases lay in between. The CDR3 spells CASSQAFRASTYEQYF. CDR3 sequence (DNA): TGCGCCAGCAGCCAAGCTTTTCGGGCATCGACCTACGAGCAGTACTTC.

J is TRBJ2-1 and V is TRBV9, with TRBD2 matching over 8 bases. Germline assignment: CDR1 SGDLS and CDR2 YYNGEE. The length of the CDR3 is 15 residues. The junction had 5 bases not matched to a gene; V was cut back by 0 bases and J by 6 bases. The CDR3 DNA is TGTGCCAGCAGCGTAGGAAGCGGGAGTGGCAATGAGCAGTTCTTC. This translates into CASSVGSGSGNEQFF.

The genes are TRBV18 and TRBJ1-1, with a tentative D call TRBD1 (5 bases). CDR1 is KGHSH, CDR2 LQKENI, per germline. The V end lost 1 base, the J end lost 6 bases, and 6 bases lay between the germline ends. The CDR3 totals 12 residues. The CDR3 sequence is CASSPRGPEAFF. CDR3 sequence (DNA): TGTGCCAGCTCACCACGGGGACCTGAAGCTTTCTTT.

The chain has TRBV10-3 and TRBJ1-2; 8 positions agree with TRBD1. V lost 0 bases and J lost 8; bases outside the gene matches: 8. This CDR3 spans 15 amino acids. CDR1 is ENHRY and CDR2 is SYGVKD in the germline V gene. In DNA, the CDR3 is TGTGCCATCAGTGAGTCGTACAGGGGGGCCGGGGGCTACACCTTC. Its translation is CAISESYRGAGGYTF.

This clone has more than one count but fewer than ten. The CDR3, as DNA: TGCAGCGTTGAACGGAAGGCAAACACTGAAGCTTTCTTT. Translating gives CSVERKANTEAFF. The V call is TRBV29-1, the J call TRBJ1-1; D unclear. Trimming shortened V by 2 bases and J by 2 bases, and 9 bases separated the two germline ends. Germline V gives CDR1 SQVTM, CDR2 ANQGSEA. This CDR3 contains 13 residues.

The chain employs TRBV6-5 and TRBJ1-2; tentative D call: TRBD1 (5 bases). The CDR3 is made up of 13 amino acids. V was clipped by 6 bases and J by 2 bases, with 10 bases between them. Per germline, CDR1 MNHEY and CDR2 SVGAGI. CDR3 loop: CASRLDSNYGYTF. The CDR3 bases are TGTGCCAGCAGATTAGACAGCAACTATGGCTACACCTTC.

The V and J genes are TRBV6-6 and TRBJ1-1, with 7 bases lining up with TRBD1. CDR3 size: 14 residues. The germline V gene has CDR1 MNHNY and CDR2 SVGAGI (reference sequence). J gave up 2 bases and V 5 bases, and 5 bases lay outside the gene matches. CDR3 bases: TGTGCCAGCAGTACCAACAGGGGAAACACTGAAGCTTTCTTT. It codes for CASSTNRGNTEAFF.

This chain connects TRBV6-1 to TRBJ1-2; D remains ambiguous. Germline V CDR1 and CDR2: MNHNS, SASEGT. Trimming stripped 6 bases from V and 2 bases from J, with 16 bases between. This CDR3 comprises 15 residues. This CDR3 reads CASRGFLRMNYGYTF. The CDR3 DNA reads as TGTGCCAGCAGGGGATTCCTCAGGATGAACTATGGCTACACCTTC.

The J gene is TRBJ1-2, the V gene TRBV4-2; weak D call: TRBD1 (5 bases). Trimming cost V 4 bases and J 7 bases, with 13 bases left between them. The CDR3 consists of 13 residues. Germline assignment: CDR1 LGHNA and CDR2 YNFKEQ. CDR3 loop: CASSPRDGGGYTF. DNA for the CDR3: TGTGCCAGCAGCCCCCGGGACGGCGGTGGCTACACCTTC.

This clone has a handful of counts. The chain uses TRBV9 and TRBJ1-5, with a weak D call TRBD1 (6 bases). The germline CDR1 and CDR2 sequences are SGDLS and YYNGEE. With 0 bases removed from V and 6 bases from J, the gap between germline ends came to 7 bases. The CDR3 has 13 amino acids. The CDR3 protein is CASSVEGGQPQHF. The CDR3 DNA is TGTGCCAGCAGCGTAGAGGGGGGTCAGCCCCAGCATTTT.

This clone was observed a single time. The CDR3 sequence is CASSIGRTPNTGELFF. CDR3 nucleotide sequence: TGTGCCAGTAGTATAGGAAGGACTCCTAACACCGGGGAGCTGTTTTTT. This chain links TRBV19 with TRBJ2-2; tentative D call: TRBD2 (5 bases). In germline, CDR1 is LNHDA, CDR2 SQIVND (reference sequence). There are 16 residues in the CDR3. V was pared by 1 base and J by 2 bases, with 11 bases between.

This chain uses TRBV11-2 with TRBJ2-5; D ambiguous. V gave up 2 bases and J gave up 0 bases, with 1 base separating them. This CDR3 is 12 amino acids long. Per germline, CDR1 SGHAT and CDR2 FQNNGV. DNA of the CDR3: TGTGCCAGCAGCTTAAACCAAGAGACCCAGTACTTC. Protein product: CASSLNQETQYF.

This chain connects TRBV7-9 to TRBJ1-1; no firm D call. Germline loops: CDR1 SEHNR, CDR2 FQNEAQ (reference sequence). The V and J ends lost 5 bases and 6 bases respectively, with 13 bases between them. This CDR3 contains 13 residues. The CDR3 nucleotides are TGTGCCAGCAGCCCCTATCCCGGAGCTGAAGCTTTCTTT. Protein product: CASSPYPGAEAFF.

The rearrangement links TRBV29-1 to TRBJ2-5; D gene uncertain. Germline V gene lookup returns CDR1 SQVTM and CDR2 ANQGSEA. This CDR3 comprises 10 residues. V shed 3 bases and J shed 7 bases, with 6 bases lying between them. CDR3 sequence: CSVDRGTQYF. The CDR3 coding sequence is TGCAGCGTTGACCGTGGGACCCAGTACTTC.

The genes are TRBV18 and TRBJ2-7, with D possibly matching TRBD1 (5 bases). Germline CDR1 reads KGHSH; CDR2 reads LQKENI. Trimming shortened V by 5 bases and J by 2 bases, and 7 bases separated the two germline ends. The CDR3 is 12 amino acids. The DNA of the CDR3 is TGTGCCAGCTCAGGGGCAGCCTACGAGCAGTACTTC. This codes for CASSGAAYEQYF.

This clone was counted only a few times. This sequence joins TRBV5-1 and TRBJ1-4; 9 nucleotides align to TRBD1. Per germline, CDR1 SGHRS and CDR2 YFSETQ. The CDR3 loop spans 15 amino acids. Unmatched junction bases numbered 9, after V lost 5 bases and J lost 7 bases. CDR3: CASRPGTGLREKLFF. The CDR3 DNA follows: TGCGCCAGCAGGCCCGGGACAGGGCTACGTGAAAAACTGTTTTTT.

This clone was detected only a few times. The rearrangement links TRBV28 to TRBJ1-1; D remains ambiguous. This CDR3 region has 11 residues. Per the germline V gene, CDR1 is MDHEN and CDR2 is SYDVKM. The germline V and J ends were trimmed by 6 bases and 7 bases, with 9 bases remaining between them. The CDR3 nucleotides are TGTGCCAGCAGGGTAACTTATGAAGCTTTCTTT. Its protein is CASRVTYEAFF.

J is TRBJ1-5 and V is TRBV2; 7 positions agree with TRBD1. CDR1 is SNHLY, CDR2 FYNNEI, per germline. The J segment lost 3 bases and the V segment lost 6 bases, leaving 8 bases of the junction unmatched. This CDR3 spans 15 amino acids. Written as DNA, the CDR3 is TGTGCCAGCAGGGGGGGGACAGCCAACAATCAGCCCCAGCATTTT. It translates to CASRGGTANNQPQHF. The variable domain in full, completed from reference TRBV2 and TRBJ1-5, reads EPEVTQTPSHQVTQMGQEVILRCVPISNHLYFYWYRQILGQKVEFLVSFYNNEISEKSEIFDDQFSVERPDGSNFTLKIRSTKLEDSAMYFCASRGGTANNQPQHFGDGTRLSIL.

V is TRBV9 and J is TRBJ1-2; D is uncertain. V was cut by 5 bases and J by 4 bases, with 9 bases left in between. The V gene's germline CDR1 is SGDLS and CDR2 YYNGEE. The CDR3 covers 12 residues. The CDR3 region has the DNA TGTGCCAGCAGGGATTTTGTCTATGGCTACACCTTC. Translation: CASRDFVYGYTF.

The rearrangement uses TRBV29-1 and TRBJ2-2; perhaps TRBD1 as D (5 bases). The V end lost 6 bases, the J end lost 3 bases, and 8 bases lay between the germline ends. This CDR3 is built from 12 residues. The V gene's germline CDR1 is SQVTM and CDR2 ANQGSEA. The DNA for the CDR3 is TGCAGCGTCCTGGGGCACACCGGGGAGCTGTTTTTT. Its translation is CSVLGHTGELFF.

The rearrangement joins TRBV29-1 to TRBJ1-5; maybe TRBD1 (6 bases). V lost 6 bases, J lost 5 bases, and 17 bases lay in between. This CDR3 region has 14 residues. Germline loops: CDR1 SQVTM, CDR2 ANQGSEA. This CDR3 reads CSVGEGGRDQPQHF. The CDR3 bases are TGCAGCGTCGGAGAGGGGGGTAGGGATCAGCCCCAGCATTTT.

This clone appeared a single time. The chain combines TRBV19 with TRBJ2-7, with 10 bases lining up with TRBD1. The length of the CDR3 is 13 residues. Germline V lookup: CDR1 LNHDA, CDR2 SQIVND (reference sequence). Germline trimming cut 5 bases from V and 7 bases from J; bases unmatched to any gene: 5. CDR3 nucleotide sequence: TGTGCCAGTAGTCCATGGACAGGGGGTGAGCAGTACTTC. This encodes CASSPWTGGEQYF.

This chain uses TRBV6-5 with TRBJ1-2; D unclear. The V gene lost 2 bases and the J gene lost 2 bases, with 9 bases spanning the gap. Germline V gives CDR1 MNHEY, CDR2 SVGAGI. The CDR3 consists of 14 residues. The CDR3 nucleotides are TGTGCCAGCAGTTACCTGGTAGGGAACTATGGCTACACCTTC. This encodes CASSYLVGNYGYTF.

This clone was detected only once. The chain has TRBV9 and TRBJ2-7; tentative D call: TRBD1 (6 bases). The V end was cut by 0 bases, the J end by 2 bases, with 18 bases between. Germline V gene sequence: CDR1 SGDLS, CDR2 YYNGEE. There are 17 residues in the CDR3. The CDR3, as DNA: TGTGCCAGCAGCGTAGGTCTTGCTCCAGGGGATCCCTACGAGCAGTACTTC. Its protein is CASSVGLAPGDPYEQYF. Looking up the rest from reference TRBV9 and TRBJ2-7 gives the full variable domain: DSGVTQTPKHLITATGQRVTLRCSPRSGDLSVYWYQQSLDQGLQFLIQYYNGEERAKGNILERFSAQQFPDLHSELNLSSLELGDSALYFCASSVGLAPGDPYEQYFGPGTRLTVT.

J is TRBJ2-5 and V is TRBV5-4; no clear D. The CDR3 extends over 18 amino acids. V was shortened by 4 bases and J by 5 bases, with 27 bases between the two germline ends. Germline V gene data show CDR1 as SGHNT and CDR2 as YYREEE (reference sequence). In DNA form, the CDR3 reads TGTGCCAGCAGCCCTGGAAGCGCCAGAAGCTGGATGCCCGAGACCCAGTACTTC. Its protein product is CASSPGSARSWMPETQYF.

V and J are TRBV27 and TRBJ2-7; 7 bases match TRBD1. J was trimmed by 5 bases and V by 6 bases; bases with no gene match: 7. Looked up from germline, CDR1 is MNHEY and CDR2 is SMNVEV (reference sequence). The CDR3 contains 13 residues. This chain's CDR3 is CASSLTGEHEQYF. Written as DNA, the CDR3 is TGTGCCAGCAGCCTTACAGGGGAGCACGAGCAGTACTTC.

The chain's CDR3 is CASSLGRESGNTIYF. CDR3 DNA: TGTGCCAGCAGCTTGGGCCGGGAGTCTGGAAACACCATATATTTT. V gene TRBV5-4 combines with J gene TRBJ1-3; D is undetermined. The V and J ends lost 0 bases and 1 base respectively, with 8 bases between them. The germline V gene has CDR1 SGHNT and CDR2 YYREEE (reference sequence). The CDR3 contains 15 residues.

The sample holds one count of this clone. CDR3 nucleotides: TGTGCCAGCAGCTTAGATATTTGGAGTGACTGGGATCGGACCCAGTACTTC. It is translated as CASSLDIWSDWDRTQYF. J is TRBJ2-5 and V is TRBV11-2; no reliable D call. CDR1 SGHAT and CDR2 FQNNGV come from the germline V gene. The V gene lost 0 bases and the J gene lost 7 bases, with 21 bases spanning the gap. The length of the CDR3 is 17 residues.